This TCR beta chain is from a study of patients and donors after allogeneic stem cell transplantation. Using its own MiXCR run on the RT-PCR reads, TCRdb lists one record per CDR3 protein. The data show some 960,000 distinct CDR3 sequences, approximately 18% seen once. This clonotype came up many times. J gave up 9 bases and V 0 bases, and 15 bases lay outside the gene matches. Germline V gene sequence: CDR1 MGHRA, CDR2 YSYEKL. The CDR3 spans 17 residues. The sequence was collected from a human donor who was either an allogeneic HSCT recipient or a stem cell or donor lymphocyte infusion donor (not recorded which). It is not recorded whose cells these are; they may come from a transplant donor. Input material: blood, either unsorted or a sorted T cell fraction (not recorded which). The chain recombines TRBV4-1 with TRBJ2-3; TRBD2 matches 7 bases. CDR3 loop: CASSQDLLAGVGGTQYF. CDR3 sequence (DNA): TGCGCCAGCAGCCAAGATCTTCTGGCGGGAGTTGGAGGCACGCAGTATTTT.